These 6 T cell receptor beta chains originate from one sample sequenced in a study of blood T cell repertoires in COVID-19. TCRdb's copy holds only in-frame clones and misses some; the assay was immunoSEQ multiplex PCR. The table lists under 85,000 clones, 70% to 85% of them singletons, with roughly 15% in the top ten. The sequencing input was peripheral blood. The source of these receptors is a man aged 45-65 years with COVID-19, enrolled during active disease.

V is TRBV6-6 and J is TRBJ1-2, with D perhaps TRBD1 (5 bases). The V end lost 5 bases, the J end lost 5 bases, and 21 bases lay between the germline ends. The CDR3 totals 16 residues. Germline-derived CDR1 and CDR2 are MNHNY and SVGAGI (reference sequence). The CDR3 coding sequence is TGTGCCAGCAGTCAACCCCTCCAGGGTTTCAGTTATGGCTACACCTTC. Its protein is CASSQPLQGFSYGYTF.

This sequence joins TRBV6-2 or TRBV6-3 and TRBJ2-4, with D maybe TRBD1 (5 bases). The CDR3 is made up of 19 amino acids. CDR1 and CDR2 (germline): MNHEY, SVGEGT. The V and J ends lost 0 bases and 0 bases respectively, with 18 bases between them. The CDR3 spells CASSYSKGQGSLAKNIQYF. In nucleotides, the CDR3 is TGTGCCAGCAGTTACTCGAAGGGCCAGGGTTCCCTAGCCAAAAACATTCAGTACTTC.

The chain uses TRBV10-3 and TRBJ2-1; D is uncertain. The germline V and J ends were trimmed by 2 bases and 2 bases, with 10 bases remaining between them. The CDR3 is 15 amino acids. CDR1 and CDR2 from the germline V gene are ENHRY and SYGVKD. The CDR3 region is CAISEGIAPYNEQFF. The CDR3 bases are TGTGCCATCAGTGAGGGAATAGCCCCCTACAATGAGCAGTTCTTC.

The genes are TRBV7-2 and TRBJ2-1, with TRBD2 as a possible D gene (6 bases). V gave up 4 bases and J gave up 5 bases, with 12 bases separating them. The V gene's germline CDR1 is SGHTA and CDR2 FQGNSA. This CDR3 has 14 amino acids. The CDR3 DNA reads as TGTGCCAGCAGCTCCCGACCGGGGGACAATGAGCAGTTCTTC. The encoded protein is CASSSRPGDNEQFF.

The chain is built from TRBV2 and TRBJ1-5, with D perhaps TRBD1 (5 bases). CDR3 size: 12 residues. Germline-derived CDR1 and CDR2 are SNHLY and FYNNEI. Trimming cost V 7 bases and J 7 bases, with 11 bases left between them. CDR3 amino acids: CASTGFGQPQHF. The CDR3 coding sequence is TGTGCCAGCACAGGGTTCGGGCAGCCCCAGCATTTT.

The chain recombines TRBV7-3 with TRBJ1-1; D may be TRBD1 (5 bases). V lost 5 bases, J lost 1 base, and 14 bases lay in between. CDR3 length: 15 residues. Looked up from germline, CDR1 is SGHTA and CDR2 is FQGTGA. The CDR3 DNA is TGTGCCAGCAGCCCAGACCGACAGCCGAACACTGAAGCTTTCTTT. Translating it yields CASSPDRQPNTEAFF. Using reference TRBV7-3 and TRBJ1-1 for the parts outside the CDR3, the full variable domain is GAGVSQTPSNKVTEKGKYVELRCDPISGHTALYWYRQSLGQGPEFLIYFQGTGAADDSGLPNDRFFAVRPEGSVSTLKIQRTERGDSAVYLCASSPDRQPNTEAFFGQGTRLTVV.